The 2 T cell receptor beta chains reported below all come from one sample, sequenced in a study of T cell changes during pregnancy in multiple sclerosis. Libraries were prepared by immunoSEQ multiplex PCR; TCRdb keeps only in-frame clonotypes and omits some of them. The data hold around 33,000 clones, with around nine tenths observed a single time. Here the sequenced sample was CD8+ T cells from peripheral blood mononuclear cells, taken before pregnancy. These TCRs come from a female donor with multiple sclerosis, enrolled in a pregnancy study.

The chain couples TRBV7-2 to TRBJ2-7; possible D gene TRBD2, 6 bases. The CDR3 runs to 17 residues. Trimming pared 2 bases from V and 2 bases from J, leaving 19 bases between. The germline V gene has CDR1 SGHTA and CDR2 FQGNSA. CDR3 sequence reads: CASSLRFYGDFPYEQYF. For the CDR3, the DNA is TGTGCCAGCAGCTTAAGGTTTTATGGGGACTTTCCCTACGAGCAGTACTTC.

This CDR3 is CASSQDLWDRGYEQYF. As DNA, the CDR3 is TGCGCCAGCAGCCAAGATTTGTGGGACAGGGGCTACGAGCAGTACTTC. The chain has TRBV4-3 and TRBJ2-7; 10 nucleotides agree with TRBD1. Per germline, CDR1 LGHNA and CDR2 YSLEER. The CDR3 spans 16 residues. The V segment lost 0 bases and the J segment 3 bases; nucleotides outside the gene matches: 5.